Below, 32 T cell receptor beta chains from the same sample are listed, as sequenced in a study of cytomegalovirus exposure and HLA in healthy donors. Primers: 60 Vbeta forward and 13 Jbeta reverse. Here immunoSEQ multiplex PCR was the method, and the copy in TCRdb shows in-frame clones only, minus some. The table records 110,000 to 150,000 clones, 65% to 85% of them present only once. The sequencing input was PBMCs. The receptors derive from a male donor in good health and CMV-seronegative.

V and J are TRBV5-1 and TRBJ2-5; TRBD1 agrees at 8 bases. The germline V gene has CDR1 SGHRS and CDR2 YFSETQ. This CDR3 comprises 14 residues. With 7 bases clipped from V and 0 bases from J, the junction kept 5 bases outside the gene matches. CDR3 DNA: TGCGCCAGCCGGACAGGGACCCACCAAGAGACCCAGTACTTC. Protein sequence: CASRTGTHQETQYF.

This chain uses TRBV6-1 with TRBJ1-6, with D possibly matching TRBD1 (6 bases). Looked up from germline, CDR1 is MNHNS and CDR2 is SASEGT. The CDR3 contains 14 residues. V shed 6 bases and J shed 10 bases, with 16 bases lying between them. The chain's CDR3 is CASSLDSDRSPLHF. For the CDR3, the DNA is TGTGCCAGCAGCCTGGACAGCGACCGGTCACCCCTCCACTTT.

V usage is TRBV7-3 and J usage is TRBJ2-7; no clear D gene. The CDR3 extends over 13 amino acids. Germline loops: CDR1 SGHTA, CDR2 FQGTGA. V gave up 2 bases and J gave up 5 bases, with 10 bases separating them. The chain's CDR3 is CASSLSDSHEQYF. CDR3 in DNA: TGTGCCAGCAGCTTATCAGATTCCCACGAGCAGTACTTC.

Only a few counts were recorded for this clone. This chain connects TRBV6-5 to TRBJ1-1; no firm D call. This CDR3 spans 13 amino acids. The germline gives CDR1 MNHEY, CDR2 SVGAGI. Trimming stripped 7 bases from V and 5 bases from J, with 14 bases between. CDR3 nucleotide sequence: TGTGCCAGCACCTTGAATTCCGGGACTGAAGCTTTCTTT. Its translation: CASTLNSGTEAFF.

This clone was detected only once. This chain joins TRBV9 and TRBJ1-4; D is possibly TRBD1 (6 bases). The CDR3 has 14 residues. The germline V and J ends were trimmed by 0 bases and 10 bases, with 13 bases remaining between them. Germline V lookup: CDR1 SGDLS, CDR2 YYNGEE. CDR3 sequence reads: CASSVEPTGGKLFF. The CDR3 region has the DNA TGTGCCAGCAGCGTAGAACCGACAGGAGGAAAACTGTTTTTT.

The chain combines TRBV11-3 with TRBJ2-1, with a tentative D call TRBD1 (6 bases). The CDR3 covers 17 residues. Germline assignment: CDR1 SGHNT and CDR2 YENEEA. Deletions cut 1 base from V and 1 base from J, with 14 bases between. The CDR3 loop reads CASSLGRDKKSYNEQFF. The CDR3 DNA reads as TGTGCCAGCAGCTTAGGAAGGGACAAAAAATCCTACAATGAGCAGTTCTTC. Full variable domain (outside the CDR3, taken from reference TRBV11-3 and TRBJ2-1): EAGVVQSPRYKIIEKKQPVAFWCNPISGHNTLYWYLQNLGQGPELLIRYENEEAVDDSQLPKDRFSAERLKGVDSTLKIQPAELGDSAVYLCASSLGRDKKSYNEQFFGPGTRLTVL.

The chain recombines TRBV4-1 with TRBJ1-2; the match to TRBD1 covers 8 bases. In germline, CDR1 is MGHRA, CDR2 YSYEKL. This CDR3 region has 15 residues. The V and J ends lost 2 bases and 2 bases, in that order; junction bases with no gene match: 4. The DNA for the CDR3 is TGCGCCAGCAGCCAACCGACAGGGGCCAACTATGGCTACACCTTC. It yields the protein CASSQPTGANYGYTF.

The chain couples TRBV9 to TRBJ2-2; no definite D call. The V end was cut by 5 bases, the J end by 5 bases, with 16 bases between. Germline CDR1 SGDLS, CDR2 YYNGEE. CDR3 size: 15 residues. The CDR3 loop is CASRWAEKDTGELFF. The CDR3, as DNA: TGTGCCAGCAGGTGGGCCGAAAAGGATACCGGGGAGCTGTTTTTT.

The chain joins TRBV23-1 to TRBJ2-3; D ambiguous. TRBV23-1 is assigned to the ORF class and has an uncertain function. The V gene lost 2 bases and the J gene lost 10 bases, with 13 bases spanning the gap. This CDR3 comprises 13 residues. CDR3 in amino acids: CASSQPRVASQYF. As DNA, the CDR3 is TGCGCCAGCAGTCAACCCCGGGTAGCTTCGCAGTATTTT.

The chain recombines TRBV15 with TRBJ2-3; 8 positions match TRBD2. The V gene end was trimmed by 1 base and the J gene end by 3 bases; junction bases not matched to a gene: 3. Germline CDR1 LNHNV, CDR2 YYDKDF (reference sequence). The CDR3 sequence is 15 residues long. The CDR3 protein is CATSRAGGSTDTQYF. CDR3 nucleotides: TGTGCCACCAGCAGAGCGGGAGGGTCTACAGATACGCAGTATTTT.

This clone was detected once. J is TRBJ2-1 and V is TRBV7-6; TRBD2 matches 7 bases. Germline CDR1 SGHVS, CDR2 FNYEAQ. J lost 4 bases, V lost 1 base, and 7 bases had no gene match. The CDR3 is 16 amino acids. CDR3 DNA: TGTGCCAGCAGCTTAGAGCGCGGGGGAAATTACAATGAGCAGTTCTTC. Translation: CASSLERGGNYNEQFF.

The V call is TRBV4-1, the J call TRBJ2-5; 9 bases fit TRBD1. The CDR3 extends over 16 amino acids. The V gene's germline CDR1 is MGHRA and CDR2 YSYEKL. Trimming removed 1 base from V and 5 bases from J; junction bases left unmatched: 8. Here the CDR3 reads CASSQGRQGVVETQYF. Written as DNA, the CDR3 is TGCGCCAGCAGCCAAGGCAGACAGGGGGTGGTGGAGACCCAGTACTTC.

V usage is TRBV9 and J usage is TRBJ2-5, with TRBD2 matching over 8 bases. The junction had 9 bases not matched to a gene; V was cut back by 4 bases and J by 4 bases. In germline, CDR1 is SGDLS, CDR2 YYNGEE. CDR3 size: 15 residues. The CDR3 nucleotides are TGTGCCAGCAGCCCCTTCCCGGGACTAGGAGAGACCCAGTACTTC. Residues: CASSPFPGLGETQYF.

This chain links TRBV6-5 with TRBJ1-5, with 7 bases lining up with TRBD1. The CDR3 is 14 amino acids. Trimming removed 4 bases from V and 3 bases from J; junction bases left unmatched: 3. The germline gives CDR1 MNHEY, CDR2 SVGAGI. In nucleotides, the CDR3 is TGTGCCAGCAGTTCCAGGGGGTACAATCAGCCCCAGCATTTT. Translating gives CASSSRGYNQPQHF.

In nucleotides, the CDR3 is TGTGCCAGCACTTTAACCCGGAGGCAGGGGAGCCAAGAGACCCAGTACTTC. Its translation is CASTLTRRQGSQETQYF. This sequence joins TRBV6-4 and TRBJ2-5; maybe TRBD1 (6 bases). The germline CDR1 and CDR2 sequences are MRHNA and SNTAGT. This CDR3 is built from 17 residues. V was clipped by 7 bases and J by 1 base, with 22 bases between them.

This clone was observed once. The chain links TRBV7-2 to TRBJ1-2; unclear D gene. The CDR3 runs to 13 residues. V lost 1 base to trimming and J lost 5 bases, with 8 bases between them. Germline lookup yields CDR1 SGHTA and CDR2 FQGNSA. The CDR3 bases are TGTGCCAGCAGCTTAGGCCACGGGTATGGCTACACCTTC. Translation: CASSLGHGYGYTF.

V usage is TRBV19 and J usage is TRBJ2-7; perhaps TRBD1 as D (5 bases). The V end lost 7 bases, the J end lost 3 bases, and 16 bases lay between the germline ends. CDR1 is LNHDA and CDR2 is SQIVND in the germline V gene (reference sequence). The CDR3 length is 14 residues. The chain's CDR3 is CASKQDGAYYEQYF. As DNA, the CDR3 is TGTGCCAGTAAGCAGGATGGGGCTTACTACGAGCAGTACTTC.

This chain uses TRBV9 with TRBJ2-7; 11 nucleotides match TRBD1. Trimming removed 3 bases from V and 4 bases from J; junction bases left unmatched: 6. The CDR3 is 15 residues long. The germline gives CDR1 SGDLS, CDR2 YYNGEE. CDR3 residues: CASSESGQGAYEQYF. The CDR3 bases are TGTGCCAGCAGCGAAAGCGGACAGGGGGCTTACGAGCAGTACTTC.

The sample holds a few counts of this clone. The V call is TRBV19, the J call TRBJ2-7; TRBD1 matches 10 bases. Germline CDR1 is LNHDA and CDR2 is SQIVND (reference sequence). The CDR3 extends over 15 amino acids. The V and J ends lost 5 bases and 3 bases, in that order; junction bases with no gene match: 7. The DNA of the CDR3 is TGTGCCAGTAGTGTCCCGGGACAGGGGATCTACGAGCAGTACTTC. This encodes CASSVPGQGIYEQYF.

This chain joins TRBV10-1 and TRBJ2-3, with D perhaps TRBD2 (5 bases). Per germline, CDR1 WNHNN and CDR2 SYGVQD (reference sequence). V shed 2 bases and J shed 5 bases, with 11 bases lying between them. There are 14 residues in the CDR3. The CDR3 DNA reads TGCGCCAGCAGTGAGGTAGAGGCGGGAGATACGCAGTATTTT. This encodes CASSEVEAGDTQYF.

A remark on this clone: The sample has other DNA sequences that encode this CDR3 too. This chain links TRBV10-3 with TRBJ2-5, with D perhaps matching TRBD2 (6 bases). Trimming took off 4 bases at V and 5 bases at J, with 14 bases between the two ends. The CDR3 is 14 residues long. Germline CDR1 reads ENHRY; CDR2 reads SYGVKD. The CDR3 here is CAISAHGGVETQYF. The CDR3 DNA reads as TGTGCCATCAGTGCTCATGGAGGGGTTGAGACCCAGTACTTC.

This chain links TRBV4-2 with TRBJ2-1, with TRBD2 matching over 11 bases. The germline V gene encodes CDR1 LGHNA and CDR2 YNFKEQ. This CDR3 is built from 13 residues. Trimming cost V 8 bases and J 10 bases; bases outside gene matches: 7. The chain's CDR3 is CASGPASGREQFF. CDR3 DNA: TGTGCCAGCGGACCGGCTAGCGGGAGGGAGCAGTTCTTC.

The chain is built from TRBV2 and TRBJ2-3; 8 nucleotides match TRBD2. This CDR3 spans 16 amino acids. CDR1 SNHLY and CDR2 FYNNEI come from the germline V gene. V lost 6 bases and J lost 8; bases outside the gene matches: 16. The CDR3, as DNA: TGTGCCAGCAGAGGAGCGGGGGCCCTATTTTCAAGTACGCAGTATTTT. Protein sequence: CASRGAGALFSSTQYF.

The V gene is TRBV5-4, the J gene TRBJ2-2; 7 nucleotides line up with TRBD1. Looked up from germline, CDR1 is SGHNT and CDR2 is YYREEE (reference sequence). V shed 6 bases and J 6 bases; nucleotides not matched to a gene: 14. CDR3 size: 16 residues. Here the CDR3 DNA reads TGTGCCAGCACCGATCGACAGGGAATTTTTGCCGGGGAGCTGTTTTTT. Protein sequence: CASTDRQGIFAGELFF.

This clone was seen a single time. The chain carries TRBV18 and TRBJ1-1; D may be TRBD1 (5 bases). CDR3 length equals 14 residues. V lost 0 bases, J lost 0 bases, and 5 bases lay in between. Germline CDR1 and CDR2: KGHSH and LQKENI. The CDR3 bases are TGTGCCAGCTCACCACCAGGGGTGAACACTGAAGCTTTCTTT. Residues: CASSPPGVNTEAFF.

CDR3 region: CASSLSGDTQYF. CDR3 nucleotides: TGTGCCAGCAGCTTATCAGGCGATACGCAGTATTTT. The chain has TRBV7-3 and TRBJ2-3; D is undetermined. The CDR3 runs to 12 residues. Germline CDR1 is SGHTA and CDR2 is FQGTGA. V was pared by 2 bases and J by 6 bases, with 6 bases between.

The chain has TRBV9 and TRBJ2-3; 9 bases fit TRBD1. This CDR3 has 16 amino acids. The trim removed 2 bases at V and 3 bases at J, leaving 7 bases unmatched. CDR1 and CDR2 from the germline V gene are SGDLS and YYNGEE. For the CDR3, the DNA is TGTGCCAGCAGCGTCCCCCTGGGGACAGGGACAGATACGCAGTATTTT. Translation: CASSVPLGTGTDTQYF.

The J gene is TRBJ1-4, the V gene TRBV11-2, with D hard to call. V lost 1 base and J 5 bases, leaving 8 bases between the germline ends. The CDR3 runs to 14 residues. Per germline, CDR1 SGHAT and CDR2 FQNNGV. Written as DNA, the CDR3 is TGTGCCAGCAGCTTAGCGTCGGGGAATGAAAAACTGTTTTTT. Translation: CASSLASGNEKLFF.

This clone came up once. The chain links TRBV14 to TRBJ1-3; 9 nucleotides agree with TRBD1. This CDR3 comprises 19 residues. Germline values: CDR1 SGHDN, CDR2 FVKESK. Trimming cost V 4 bases and J 1 base; bases outside gene matches: 14. The CDR3 bases are TGTGCCAGCAGCCGGAAGAAGGGACAGGGCTGGTTTTCTGGAAACACCATATATTTT. Its translation: CASSRKKGQGWFSGNTIYF.

The chain uses TRBV5-6 and TRBJ2-7; D call uncertain. Trimming removed 2 bases from V and 1 base from J, with 4 bases in between. Germline-derived CDR1 and CDR2 are SGHDT and YYEEEE. This CDR3 has 12 residues. The CDR3 is CASSFQSYEQYF. Written as DNA, the CDR3 is TGTGCCAGCAGCTTCCAGTCCTACGAGCAGTACTTC.

This chain uses TRBV5-5 with TRBJ1-2; D is perhaps TRBD1 (6 bases). The V end lost 3 bases, the J end lost 6 bases, and 9 bases lay between the germline ends. This CDR3 is built from 12 residues. The germline CDR1 and CDR2 sequences are SGHKS and YYEKEE (reference sequence). This chain's CDR3 is CASSSNRDGYTF. The CDR3 DNA reads as TGTGCCAGCAGCTCCAACAGGGATGGCTACACCTTC.

V usage is TRBV29-1 and J usage is TRBJ2-3; TRBD2 aligns across 7 bases. Germline V gene data show CDR1 as SQVTM and CDR2 as ANQGSEA. The junction had 10 bases not matched to a gene; V was cut back by 6 bases and J by 13 bases. The CDR3 has 11 amino acids. DNA for the CDR3: TGCAGCGTGGCGGACGGAGGGAGGGAGTATTTT. Amino acid sequence: CSVADGGREYF.